The 20 T cell receptor beta chains listed next were all sequenced from one sample in a study of PD-1 blockade in classical Hodgkin lymphoma (TCRdb year 2020). Library prep was done by the immunoSEQ multiplex PCR assay. As stored in TCRdb, this immuneACCESS dataset retains in-frame rearrangements with V and J assigned. A fraction of the clones does not appear; measured against another copy, unresolved V genes explain less than half of the discrepancy, and the remainder lacks a known reason. The sample records around 30,000 clones, around 87% of which are singletons. The ten biggest clones cover roughly 0.44% of the sample. The time point label of this sample denotes: cycle 4 day 1 (C4D1), after around six weeks of nivolumab. Relapse after autologous stem cell transplantation had occurred in all trial patients, and cohorts A, B and C were distinguished by prior brentuximab vedotin exposure. Magnetic negative selection with a Miltenyi CD4+ T cell isolation kit was used to purify CD4+ T cells from thawed PBMCs.

The sample here was CD4+ T cells from blood, taken before the fourth cycle of nivolumab. The receptors here all came from a human donor with classical Hodgkin lymphoma.

This clone has just a few counts. One junction end disagrees with the germline gene, perhaps due to a read error. The V and J genes are TRBV28 and TRBJ1-1, with TRBD1 identical over 8 bases. Germline values: CDR1 MDHEN, CDR2 SYDVKM. The CDR3 is made up of 13 amino acids. CDR3 residues: CASSRSLPGQGDF. In DNA form, the CDR3 reads TGTGCCAGCAGTAGATCTTTACCCGGACAGGGCGACTTT. The full variable domain, rest sourced from reference TRBV28 and TRBJ1-1, is DVKVTQSSRYLVKRTGEKVFLECVQDMDHENMFWYRQDPGLGLRLIYFSYDVKMKEKGDIPEGYSVSREKKERFSLILESASTNQTSMYLCASSRSLPGQGDFGQGTRLTVV.

The rearrangement joins TRBV7-6 to TRBJ2-1, with 7 nucleotides matching TRBD1. The junction had 7 bases not matched to a gene; V was cut back by 5 bases and J by 9 bases. This CDR3 has 13 residues. From germline, CDR1 is SGHVS and CDR2 FNYEAQ. The CDR3 loop reads CASSAQQGLEQFF. CDR3 coding DNA: TGTGCCAGCAGCGCGCAACAGGGGCTTGAGCAGTTCTTC.

The chain joins TRBV28 to TRBJ1-1; D unclear. Trimming cost V 9 bases and J 0 bases, with 17 bases left between them. The length of the CDR3 is 15 residues. Germline CDR1 reads MDHEN; CDR2 reads SYDVKM. The CDR3 loop reads CASTRPARVNTEAFF. CDR3 in DNA: TGTGCCAGTACTCGCCCGGCGAGGGTGAACACTGAAGCTTTCTTT.

V is TRBV25-1 and J is TRBJ2-1, with D hard to call. CDR3 length: 17 residues. Germline-derived CDR1 and CDR2 are MGHDK and SYGVNS. Deletions cut 1 base from V and 0 bases from J, with 13 bases between. This CDR3 is CASSEFLVKSSYNEQFF. CDR3 sequence (DNA): TGTGCCAGCAGTGAATTCTTGGTGAAAAGCTCCTACAATGAGCAGTTCTTC.

This rearrangement joins TRBV4-1 to TRBJ2-1; possibly TRBD1 or TRBD2 for D (5 bases each). The V end lost 1 base, the J end lost 4 bases, and 17 bases lay between the germline ends. The CDR3 is 17 amino acids. The germline gives CDR1 MGHRA, CDR2 YSYEKL. CDR3 in DNA: TGCGCCAGCAGCCAAGTCAGACCCGGGACGCGTTACAATGAGCAGTTCTTC. Amino acids: CASSQVRPGTRYNEQFF.

V and J are TRBV11-2 and TRBJ1-2; no clear D. CDR3 length: 15 amino acids. The germline V gene encodes CDR1 SGHAT and CDR2 FQNNGV. V was trimmed by 5 bases and J by 1 base, leaving 14 bases between them. The CDR3 spells CASSPGRWDNYGYTF. DNA of the CDR3: TGTGCCAGCAGCCCAGGACGGTGGGATAACTATGGCTACACCTTC.

The rearrangement joins TRBV30 to TRBJ2-7, with 7 bases that match TRBD1. CDR1 and CDR2 (germline): GTSNPN, SVGIG (reference sequence). CDR3 size: 12 residues. V lost 2 bases to trimming and J lost 4 bases; unmatched junction nucleotides: 2. The CDR3 DNA is TGTGCCTGGAGTATACAGGGGTACGAGCAGTACTTC. Amino acids: CAWSIQGYEQYF.

V usage is TRBV7-9 and J usage is TRBJ1-1; 10 nucleotides align to TRBD1. The CDR3 consists of 15 residues. The V and J ends lost 5 bases and 5 bases, in that order; junction bases with no gene match: 8. CDR1 SEHNR and CDR2 FQNEAQ come from the germline V gene (reference sequence). The CDR3 loop is CASSKRTGGVTEAFF. The CDR3, as DNA: TGTGCCAGCAGCAAGAGGACAGGGGGGGTGACTGAAGCTTTCTTT.

The chain has TRBV19 and TRBJ1-5, with TRBD1 as a possible D gene (5 bases). The CDR3 length is 15 residues. The V gene's germline CDR1 is LNHDA and CDR2 SQIVND (reference sequence). V was cut by 11 bases and J by 7 bases, with 24 bases left in between. The CDR3 region is CAAQDSGWARQPQHF. DNA of the CDR3: TGTGCCGCACAGGACTCGGGGTGGGCTAGACAGCCCCAGCATTTT.

The CDR3 protein is CAISERMAGVADTQYF. In DNA form, the CDR3 reads TGTGCCATCAGTGAGCGTATGGCGGGAGTGGCAGATACGCAGTATTTT. The rearrangement joins TRBV10-3 to TRBJ2-3; 7 bases fit TRBD2. Germline CDR1 ENHRY, CDR2 SYGVKD. The CDR3 spans 16 residues. V was pared by 2 bases and J by 4 bases, with 9 bases of the junction left unmatched.

The CDR3 coding sequence is TGCGCCAGCAGCCAAGCAGCAGGGAAAGGAGAGCCCCAGCATTTT. This sequence encodes CASSQAAGKGEPQHF. V is TRBV4-1 and J is TRBJ1-5; possibly TRBD1 for D (5 bases). The CDR3 is 15 amino acids. The V gene's germline CDR1 is MGHRA and CDR2 YSYEKL. The germline V and J ends were trimmed by 1 base and 8 bases, with 15 bases remaining between them.

The rearrangement joins TRBV19 to TRBJ2-6; 11 bases align to TRBD2. The CDR3 has 16 residues. CDR1 and CDR2 from the germline V gene are LNHDA and SQIVND (reference sequence). The trim removed 6 bases at V and 0 bases at J, leaving 1 base unmatched. The CDR3 reads CASRLAGDSGANVLTF. CDR3 bases: TGTGCCAGTAGACTAGCGGGAGACTCTGGGGCCAACGTCCTGACTTTC.

The chain couples TRBV28 to TRBJ1-6; no clear D. In germline, CDR1 is MDHEN, CDR2 SYDVKM. V lost 6 bases to trimming and J lost 10 bases, with 10 bases between them. This CDR3 is built from 12 residues. Here the CDR3 DNA reads TGTGCCAGCAGCCACGAGGGATCACCCCTCCACTTT. It encodes CASSHEGSPLHF.

V is TRBV11-2 and J is TRBJ2-7, with TRBD1 matching 11 bases. Unmatched junction bases numbered 8, after V lost 6 bases and J lost 4 bases. This CDR3 comprises 15 residues. Per the germline V gene, CDR1 is SGHAT and CDR2 is FQNNGV. This CDR3 reads CASSRAGQGAYEQYF. The CDR3 DNA follows: TGTGCCAGCAGTAGGGCCGGACAGGGGGCTTACGAGCAGTACTTC.

Regarding this clone: Germline is not matched at one junction end, which may reflect a read error. The CDR3 DNA is TGTGCCAGCCGCCGGGCCCCCTTC. It codes for CASRRAPF. V is TRBV3-1 (or the pseudogene TRBV3-2) and J is TRBJ1-2; no definite D call. The CDR3 is made up of 8 amino acids. CDR1 LGHDT and CDR2 YNNKEL come from the germline V gene (reference sequence).

The chain employs TRBV28 and TRBJ2-3; D is tentatively TRBD1 or TRBD2 (5 bases each). CDR3 size: 12 residues. The ends were cut back, 5 bases at V and 2 bases at J, with 5 bases in the middle. The germline gives CDR1 MDHEN, CDR2 SYDVKM. The CDR3 DNA is TGTGCCAGCAGTGGGACCACAGATACGCAGTATTTT. Translation: CASSGTTDTQYF.

V gene TRBV5-4 combines with J gene TRBJ2-7, with D perhaps given as TRBD1 or TRBD2 (5 bases each). CDR3 length: 15 amino acids. Germline V lookup: CDR1 SGHNT, CDR2 YYREEE (reference sequence). The V end was cut by 4 bases, the J end by 0 bases, with 14 bases between. CDR3 DNA: TGTGCCAGCAGCCCCCCTCGAGGGACCTCCTACGAGCAGTACTTC. Encoded protein: CASSPPRGTSYEQYF.

This chain uses TRBV19 with TRBJ2-1, with TRBD2 identical over 11 bases. The CDR3 runs to 15 residues. CDR1 LNHDA and CDR2 SQIVND come from the germline V gene (reference sequence). Trimming removed 3 bases from V and 8 bases from J; junction bases left unmatched: 6. CDR3 amino acids: CASSIGLAGGDEQFF. The CDR3 coding sequence is TGTGCCAGTAGTATTGGCCTAGCGGGAGGCGATGAGCAGTTCTTC.

The chain uses TRBV20-1 and TRBJ2-1, with D unresolved. Trimming pared 5 bases from V and 9 bases from J, leaving 11 bases between. The CDR3 is 11 amino acids. From germline, CDR1 is DFQATT and CDR2 SNEGSKA (reference sequence). The chain's CDR3 is CSAQGLGEQFF. CDR3 bases: TGCAGTGCTCAAGGTCTGGGTGAGCAGTTCTTC.

The chain recombines TRBV6-1 with TRBJ2-1; unclear D gene. The CDR3 spans 13 residues. Germline CDR1 reads MNHNS; CDR2 reads SASEGT. V was pared by 8 bases and J by 7 bases, with 15 bases between. The CDR3 coding sequence is TGTGCCAGCGGGTTTCTACCTTGGAATGAGCAGTTCTTC. The encoded protein is CASGFLPWNEQFF.